These T cell receptor beta chains were read from a single sample in a study of T cell repertoires in cytomegalovirus infection. Antigen specificity for these receptors is unknown. One entry per CDR3 protein results from TCRdb running MiXCR on the reads. Counted here are 900,000 to 950,000 distinct CDR3 sequences, roughly a third occurring once; the ten biggest clones make up 13%. The sequenced sample was cultured CD8+ T cells from PBMCs, obtained from culture after CMV antigen stimulation. All receptors derive from a human donor in good health (CMV status not recorded). Some clones in this sample may be carry-over from other donors' samples. CDR3s include the opening cysteine and the closing phenylalanine or tryptophan. A D gene is named only where the DNA matches it firmly. Clone sizes are given selectively: once, few, many, or a class where the clone is expanded.

v_gene: TRBV12-3/TRBV12-4
j_gene: TRBJ2-2
abundance: few
d_gene: .
CDR3aa: CASNNFDNTGELFF
CDR3nt: TGTGCCAGCAACAACTTTGATAACACCGGGGAGCTGTTTTTT

v_gene: TRBV7-2
j_gene: TRBJ2-1
abundance: few
d_gene: .
CDR3aa: CASSLEGRGPYNEQFF
CDR3nt: TGTGCCAGCAGCTTAGAGGGGCGGGGGCCTTACAATGAGCAGTTCTTC

v_gene: TRBV12-3/TRBV12-4
j_gene: TRBJ1-5
abundance: many
d_gene: .
CDR3aa: CASSSGGPQPQHF
CDR3nt: TGTGCCAGCAGTTCGGGGGGCCCTCAGCCCCAGCATTTT

v_gene: TRBV2
j_gene: TRBJ2-5
abundance: .
d_gene: TRBD2
CDR3aa: CASFRAGGALWYF
CDR3nt: TGTGCCAGCTTTCGGGCGGGGGGGGCCCTATGGTACTTC

v_gene: TRBV7-9
j_gene: TRBJ2-1
abundance: .
d_gene: TRBD2
CDR3aa: CASSHSGATYNEQFF
CDR3nt: TGTGCCAGCAGCCATAGCGGGGCAACCTACAATGAGCAGTTCTTC

v_gene: TRBV19
j_gene: TRBJ2-5
abundance: .
d_gene: .
CDR3aa: CASSPPRRGLYIQETQYF
CDR3nt: TGTGCCAGTAGCCCCCCCCGTCGGGGGCTTTATATACAAGAGACCCAGTACTTC

v_gene: TRBV6-1
j_gene: TRBJ2-1
abundance: few
d_gene: .
CDR3aa: CASSFSLWTTSSYNEQFF
CDR3nt: TGTGCCAGCAGTTTTTCGTTGTGGACTACGAGCTCCTACAATGAGCAGTTCTTC

v_gene: TRBV6-5
j_gene: TRBJ1-5
abundance: .
d_gene: .
CDR3aa: CASSINSNQPQHF
CDR3nt: TGTGCCAGCAGCATTAATAGCAATCAGCCCCAGCATTTT

v_gene: TRBV24-1
j_gene: TRBJ2-1
abundance: many
d_gene: .
CDR3aa: CATSDFDSHNEQFF
CDR3nt: TGTGCCACCAGTGATTTCGATAGCCACAATGAGCAGTTCTTC

v_gene: TRBV9
j_gene: TRBJ2-3
abundance: .
d_gene: .
CDR3aa: CASSVNLHF
CDR3nt: TGTGCCAGCAGCGTAAACCTCCATTTT

v_gene: TRBV11-2
j_gene: TRBJ1-1
abundance: .
d_gene: TRBD1
CDR3aa: CASSLGGTGRNTEAFF
CDR3nt: TGTGCCAGCAGCTTAGGGGGGACAGGGCGGAACACTGAAGCTTTCTTT

v_gene: TRBV27
j_gene: TRBJ2-1
abundance: .
d_gene: .
CDR3aa: CASSSREMAYNEQFF
CDR3nt: TGTGCCAGCAGTTCCCGGGAGATGGCCTACAATGAGCAGTTCTTC

v_gene: TRBV27
j_gene: TRBJ1-5
abundance: few
d_gene: .
CDR3aa: CASSSEGGDQPQHF
CDR3nt: TGTGCCAGCAGTTCCGAGGGGGGAGATCAGCCCCAGCATTTT

v_gene: TRBV6-6
j_gene: TRBJ2-1
abundance: few
d_gene: TRBD2
CDR3aa: CASSPGLGENEQFF
CDR3nt: TGTGCCAGCAGTCCGGGACTAGGTGAGAATGAGCAGTTCTTC

v_gene: TRBV7-9
j_gene: TRBJ2-3
abundance: few
d_gene: TRBD1
CDR3aa: CASSADRGPDTQYF
CDR3nt: TGTGCCAGCAGCGCGGACAGGGGCCCAGATACGCAGTATTTT

v_gene: TRBV6-1
j_gene: TRBJ2-1
abundance: few
d_gene: .
CDR3aa: CASSTRRINEQFF
CDR3nt: TGTGCCAGCAGTACGCGACGGATCAATGAGCAGTTCTTC

v_gene: TRBV5-6
j_gene: TRBJ1-6
abundance: .
d_gene: .
CDR3aa: CASSSDGVGSPLHF
CDR3nt: TGTGCCAGCAGTAGCGACGGGGTTGGTTCACCCCTCCACTTT

v_gene: TRBV7-9
j_gene: TRBJ1-2
abundance: many
d_gene: .
CDR3aa: CASSLDFPANYGYTF
CDR3nt: TGTGCCAGCAGCCTCGACTTCCCTGCTAACTATGGCTACACCTTC